Each of the 12 T cell receptor beta chains below was sequenced from the same sample in a study of T cell clones after liver transplantation. This table comes from immunoSEQ multiplex PCR, and its TCRdb copy is limited to in-frame clones, with some not included. This sample has about 24,000 clones, with roughly 69% found just once. The sample here was CD4+ T cells from blood, taken before liver transplant. The receptors originated from a human donor who received a liver transplant.

By sample fraction, this clone is medium-sized (0.01 to 0.1%). The V call is TRBV20-1, the J call TRBJ2-7; a weak D match, TRBD1 (5 bases). The CDR3 has 11 amino acids. The V end was cut by 2 bases, the J end by 4 bases, with 6 bases between. Germline assignment: CDR1 DFQATT and CDR2 SNEGSKA (reference sequence). This CDR3 reads CSARQGYEQYF. CDR3 bases: TGCAGTGCTAGACAGGGTTACGAGCAGTACTTC.

This chain joins TRBV5-1 and TRBJ2-3; maybe TRBD2 (5 bases). The length of the CDR3 is 14 residues. Looked up from germline, CDR1 is SGHRS and CDR2 is YFSETQ. The V gene lost 0 bases and the J gene lost 6 bases, with 11 bases spanning the gap. The CDR3 here is CASSLGGVEDTQYF. The CDR3 coding sequence is TGCGCCAGCAGCTTGGGGGGAGTAGAGGATACGCAGTATTTT.

The chain carries TRBV18 and TRBJ2-2; D not resolved. There are 13 residues in the CDR3. In germline, CDR1 is KGHSH, CDR2 LQKENI. V was trimmed by 6 bases and J by 4 bases, leaving 9 bases between them. For the CDR3, the DNA is TGTGCCAGCTCCTCAGGTTTCACCGGGGAGCTGTTTTTT. Its protein product is CASSSGFTGELFF.

The table lists this clone with a few counts. The V and J genes are TRBV29-1 and TRBJ1-4; D perhaps matches TRBD1 (5 bases). The germline CDR1 and CDR2 sequences are SQVTM and ANQGSEA. Trimming took 6 bases from V and 8 from J, leaving 13 bases between them. This CDR3 has 12 amino acids. CDR3 protein: CSVRGEGEKLFF. CDR3 sequence (DNA): TGCAGCGTGAGGGGAGAGGGGGAAAAACTGTTTTTT.

By its share, this clone is medium-sized. This chain links TRBV2 with TRBJ2-4, with 12 bases lining up with TRBD2. The CDR3 is made up of 14 amino acids. V was clipped by 3 bases and J by 16 bases; unmatched bases: 10. Germline V CDR1 and CDR2: SNHLY, FYNNEI. CDR3 nucleotides: TGTGCCAGCAGTGAGTCTAGCGGGAGGGCCTATAACTACTTC. This encodes CASSESSGRAYNYF.

The chain recombines TRBV6-6 with TRBJ2-7; 9 nucleotides agree with TRBD2. V lost 6 bases to trimming and J lost 0 bases; unmatched junction nucleotides: 3. There are 14 residues in the CDR3. CDR1 is MNHNY, CDR2 SVGAGI, per germline (reference sequence). CDR3 DNA sequence: TGTGCCAGCAGGCGGACTAGCGTCTCCTACGAGCAGTACTTC. Its translation is CASRRTSVSYEQYF.

V and J are TRBV6-5 and TRBJ2-3, with TRBD1 matching 7 bases. The germline CDR1 and CDR2 sequences are MNHEY and SVGAGI. The CDR3 consists of 15 residues. V was clipped by 6 bases and J by 2 bases; unmatched bases: 8. This CDR3 is CASRPDRRITDTQYF. DNA of the CDR3: TGTGCCAGCAGACCGGACAGGAGAATCACAGATACGCAGTATTTT.

The chain is built from TRBV9 and TRBJ2-7; 9 bases line up with TRBD2. Germline-derived CDR1 and CDR2 are SGDLS and YYNGEE. J gave up 9 bases and V 0 bases, and 10 bases lay outside the gene matches. This CDR3 is 15 amino acids long. DNA for the CDR3: TGTGCCAGCAGCGTAGGGCCTAGCGGGGTGCCGGCGCAGTACTTC. Amino acids: CASSVGPSGVPAQYF.

This clone was seen a few times. The chain couples TRBV27 to TRBJ1-1; a weak D match, TRBD1 (5 bases). The CDR3 extends over 15 amino acids. In germline, CDR1 is MNHEY, CDR2 SMNVEV (reference sequence). Trimming removed 4 bases from V and 6 bases from J, with 18 bases in between. The CDR3 nucleotides read TGTGCCAGCAGTTCATCAACCGGGACCTGGGCTGAAGCTTTCTTT. The encoded protein is CASSSSTGTWAEAFF.

The genes are TRBV7-9 and TRBJ2-5, with 7 bases that match TRBD1. Trimming removed 4 bases from V and 3 bases from J; junction bases left unmatched: 5. CDR3 length: 14 residues. Germline CDR1 SEHNR, CDR2 FQNEAQ (reference sequence). The DNA for the CDR3 is TGTGCCAGCAGCTCAGGACAGGCAAAAGAGACCCAGTACTTC. This codes for CASSSGQAKETQYF.

This clone was detected only once. The chain uses TRBV7-6 and TRBJ2-3; no reliable D call. The V and J ends lost 4 bases and 2 bases respectively, with 7 bases between them. This CDR3 region has 13 residues. Germline CDR1 reads SGHVS; CDR2 reads FNYEAQ. CDR3 amino acids: CASSSYYTDTQYF. The DNA for the CDR3 is TGTGCCAGCAGCTCCTACTACACAGATACGCAGTATTTT.

The genes are TRBV5-1 and TRBJ2-3; D is undetermined. CDR1 SGHRS and CDR2 YFSETQ come from the germline V gene. V shed 4 bases and J shed 2 bases, with 11 bases lying between them. The CDR3 runs 14 residues. Here the CDR3 reads CASSVPTYTDTQYF. CDR3 sequence (DNA): TGCGCCAGCAGCGTGCCTACGTACACAGATACGCAGTATTTT.